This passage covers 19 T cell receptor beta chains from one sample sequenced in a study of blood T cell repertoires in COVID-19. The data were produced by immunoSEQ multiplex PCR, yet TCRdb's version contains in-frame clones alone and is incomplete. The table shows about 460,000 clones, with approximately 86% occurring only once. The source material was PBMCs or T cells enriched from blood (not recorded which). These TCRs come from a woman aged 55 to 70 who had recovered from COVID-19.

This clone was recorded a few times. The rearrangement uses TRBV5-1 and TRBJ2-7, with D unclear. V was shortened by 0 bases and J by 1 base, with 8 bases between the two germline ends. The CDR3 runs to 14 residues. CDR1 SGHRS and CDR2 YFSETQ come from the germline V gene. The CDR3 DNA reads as TGCGCCAGCAGCTTGGACATGTTTTCCTACGAGCAGTACGTC. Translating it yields CASSLDMFSYEQYV.

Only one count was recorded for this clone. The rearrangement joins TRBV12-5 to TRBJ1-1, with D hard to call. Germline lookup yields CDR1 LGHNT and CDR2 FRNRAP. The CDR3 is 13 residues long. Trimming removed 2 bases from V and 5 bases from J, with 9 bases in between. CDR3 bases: TGTGCTAGTGGTTTGAAAGGGAGGACTGAAGCTTTCTTT. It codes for CASGLKGRTEAFF.

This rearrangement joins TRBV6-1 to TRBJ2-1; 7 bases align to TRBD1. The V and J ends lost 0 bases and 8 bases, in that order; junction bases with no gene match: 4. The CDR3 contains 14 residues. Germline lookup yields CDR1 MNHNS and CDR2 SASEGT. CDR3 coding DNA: TGTGCCAGCAGTGAAGCGCGAGGGGGCGATGAGCAGTTCTTC. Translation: CASSEARGGDEQFF.

In nucleotides, the CDR3 is TGTGCCAGTACCAGGACAGGGAGTGGAGGTTCACCCCTCCACTTT. It encodes CASTRTGSGGSPLHF. The chain recombines TRBV19 with TRBJ1-6, with TRBD1 matching over 8 bases. V lost 7 bases, J lost 9 bases, and 11 bases stayed unmatched. In germline, CDR1 is LNHDA, CDR2 SQIVND (reference sequence). This CDR3 comprises 15 residues. The full variable domain, completed using reference TRBV19 and TRBJ1-6, is DGGITQSPKYLFRKEGQNVTLSCEQNLNHDAMYWYRQDPGQGLRLIYYSQIVNDFQKGDIAEGYSVSREKKESFPLTVTSAQKNPTAFYLCASTRTGSGGSPLHFGNGTRLTVT.

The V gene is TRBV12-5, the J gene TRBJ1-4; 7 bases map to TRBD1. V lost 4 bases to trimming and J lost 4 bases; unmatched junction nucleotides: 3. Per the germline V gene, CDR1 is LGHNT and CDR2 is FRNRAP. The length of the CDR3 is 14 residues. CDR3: CASGSSGGNEKLFF. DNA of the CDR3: TGTGCTAGTGGTTCCTCAGGGGGTAATGAAAAACTGTTTTTT.

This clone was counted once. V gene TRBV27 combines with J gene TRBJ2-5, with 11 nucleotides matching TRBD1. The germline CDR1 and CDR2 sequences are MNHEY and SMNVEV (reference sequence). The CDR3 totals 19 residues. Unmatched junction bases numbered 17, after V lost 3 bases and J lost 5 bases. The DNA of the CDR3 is TGTGCCAGCAGTTTCGGGCCCCCGGTGGAGGACAGGGGGCGGGAGACCCAGTACTTC. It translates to CASSFGPPVEDRGRETQYF.

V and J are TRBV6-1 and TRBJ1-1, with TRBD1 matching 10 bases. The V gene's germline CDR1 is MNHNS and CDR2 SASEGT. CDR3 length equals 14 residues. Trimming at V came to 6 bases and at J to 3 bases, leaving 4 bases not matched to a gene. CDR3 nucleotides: TGTGCCAGCAGCCGACAGGGGGCGCACACTGAAGCTTTCTTT. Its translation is CASSRQGAHTEAFF.

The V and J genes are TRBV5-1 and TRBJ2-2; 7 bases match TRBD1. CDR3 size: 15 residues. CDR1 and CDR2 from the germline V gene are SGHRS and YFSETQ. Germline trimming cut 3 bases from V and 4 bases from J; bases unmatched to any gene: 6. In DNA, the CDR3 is TGCGCCAGCAGCTGGGGGCCAGGGGGCACCGGGGAGCTGTTTTTT. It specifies CASSWGPGGTGELFF.

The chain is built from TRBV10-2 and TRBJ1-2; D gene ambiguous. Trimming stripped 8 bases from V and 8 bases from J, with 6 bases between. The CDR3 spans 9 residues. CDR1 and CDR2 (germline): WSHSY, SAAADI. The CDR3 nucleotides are TGCGCCAGCGACTCCGGCTACACCTTC. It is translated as CASDSGYTF.

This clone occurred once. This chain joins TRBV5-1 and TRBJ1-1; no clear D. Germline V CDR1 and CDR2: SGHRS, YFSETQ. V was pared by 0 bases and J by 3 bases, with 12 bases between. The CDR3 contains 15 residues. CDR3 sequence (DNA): TGCGCCAGCAGCTTGGTGGGCGGGGTAGACACTGAAGCTTTCTTT. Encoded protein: CASSLVGGVDTEAFF.

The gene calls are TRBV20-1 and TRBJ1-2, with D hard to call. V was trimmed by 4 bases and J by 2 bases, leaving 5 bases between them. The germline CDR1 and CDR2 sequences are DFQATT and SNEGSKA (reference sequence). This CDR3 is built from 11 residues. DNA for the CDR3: TGCAGTGCTACGGGGAACTATGGCTACACCTTC. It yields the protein CSATGNYGYTF.

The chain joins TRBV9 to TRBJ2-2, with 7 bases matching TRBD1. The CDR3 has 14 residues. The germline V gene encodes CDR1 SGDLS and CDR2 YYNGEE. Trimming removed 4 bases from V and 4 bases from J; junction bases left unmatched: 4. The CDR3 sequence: CASSSRTGTGELFF. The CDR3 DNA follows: TGTGCCAGCAGCTCCAGGACAGGCACCGGGGAGCTGTTTTTT.

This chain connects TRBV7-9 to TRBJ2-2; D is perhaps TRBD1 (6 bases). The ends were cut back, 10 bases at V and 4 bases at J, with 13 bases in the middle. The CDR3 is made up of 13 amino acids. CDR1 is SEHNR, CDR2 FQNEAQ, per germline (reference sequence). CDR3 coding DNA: TGTGCCACCCGGGACATGCCCACCGGGGAGCTGTTTTTT. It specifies CATRDMPTGELFF.

CDR3 sequence: CATSGGPLNQPQHF. The CDR3 DNA is TGTGCCACCAGTGGGGGCCCATTAAATCAGCCCCAGCATTTT. The genes are TRBV24-1 and TRBJ1-5, with a possible D match to TRBD1 (5 bases). The CDR3 runs 14 residues. The germline CDR1 and CDR2 sequences are KGHDR and SFDVKD. V shed 5 bases and J shed 4 bases, with 11 bases lying between them.

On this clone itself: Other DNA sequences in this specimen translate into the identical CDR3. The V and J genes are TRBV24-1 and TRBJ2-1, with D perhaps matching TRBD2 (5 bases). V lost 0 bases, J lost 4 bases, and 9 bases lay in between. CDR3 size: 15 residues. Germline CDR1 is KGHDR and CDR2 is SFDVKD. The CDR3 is CATSDLQSGYNEQFF. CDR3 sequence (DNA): TGTGCCACCAGTGATTTGCAGTCGGGGTACAATGAGCAGTTCTTC.

The CDR3 loop is CASSSTGTDYEQYF. The CDR3 DNA follows: TGCGCCAGCAGTTCGACAGGGACCGACTACGAGCAGTACTTC. The chain carries TRBV10-1 and TRBJ2-7; the match to TRBD1 covers 7 bases. The CDR3 runs 14 residues. Per the germline V gene, CDR1 is WNHNN and CDR2 is SYGVQD (reference sequence). Trimming cost V 5 bases and J 3 bases; bases outside gene matches: 7.

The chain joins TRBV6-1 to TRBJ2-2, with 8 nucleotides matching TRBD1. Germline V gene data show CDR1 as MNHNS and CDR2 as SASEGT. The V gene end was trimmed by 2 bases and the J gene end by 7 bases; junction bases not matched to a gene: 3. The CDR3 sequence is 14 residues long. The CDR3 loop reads CASSESGGSGELFF. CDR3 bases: TGTGCCAGCAGTGAATCAGGGGGCAGCGGGGAGCTGTTTTTT.

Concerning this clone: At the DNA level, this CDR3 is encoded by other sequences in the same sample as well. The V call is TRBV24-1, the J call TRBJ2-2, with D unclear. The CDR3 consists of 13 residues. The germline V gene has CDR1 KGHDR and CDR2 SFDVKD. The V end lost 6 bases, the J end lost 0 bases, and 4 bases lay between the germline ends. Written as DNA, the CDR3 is TGTGCCACCAGTCCGGCGAACACCGGGGAGCTGTTTTTT. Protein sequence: CATSPANTGELFF.

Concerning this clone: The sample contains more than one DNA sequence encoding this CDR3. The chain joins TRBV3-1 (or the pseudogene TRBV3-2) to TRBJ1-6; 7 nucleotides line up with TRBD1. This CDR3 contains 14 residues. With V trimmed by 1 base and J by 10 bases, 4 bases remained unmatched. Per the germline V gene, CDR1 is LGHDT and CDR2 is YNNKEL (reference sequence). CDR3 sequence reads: CASSQVGGISPLHF. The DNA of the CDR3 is TGTGCCAGCAGCCAAGTAGGGGGCATCTCACCCCTCCACTTT.